One sample yielded the 24 T cell receptor beta chains listed below, sequenced in a study of CD8+CD57+ T cells in acquired aplastic anemia. TCR beta VDJ and CDR3 profiling used genomic DNA as template. In TCRdb, the reads were re-called with MiXCR into one record per CDR3 protein. The table includes around 400,000 distinct CDR3 sequences, 65% to 80% detected once. The sample taken for sequencing was sorted CD4+, CD8+, or CD8+CD57+ T cells (not recorded which) from PBMCs. Receptors originate from a human donor in good health, serving as a control.

This rearrangement joins TRBV12-3 or TRBV12-4 to TRBJ1-6, with TRBD1 matching over 9 bases. Trimming took 6 bases from V and 10 from J; bases not matched to a gene: 13. The CDR3 length is 16 residues. The CDR3 coding sequence is TGTGCCAGCAGCGCCGGCGGGACAGGGTGGGGATCACCCCTCCACTTT. Translated, it gives CASSAGGTGWGSPLHF.

This chain uses TRBV2 with TRBJ2-5, with TRBD1 identical over 10 bases. Germline trimming cut 8 bases from V and 4 bases from J; bases unmatched to any gene: 7. This CDR3 spans 14 amino acids. CDR1 SNHLY and CDR2 FYNNEI come from the germline V gene. For the CDR3, the DNA is TGTGCCAGCGGTCCGGGACAGGGGATAGAGACCCAGTACTTC. This codes for CASGPGQGIETQYF.

In the case of this clonotype: This likely comes from a read error, as the CDR3 has no conserved phenylalanine or tryptophan at its end. The DNA is left out, because the CDR3 cannot be placed on it with certainty; the CDR3 is given as TCRdb lists it. The chain couples TRBV7-2 to TRBJ2-7; the tabulated D call, TRBD1, remains unverified against the DNA. The CDR3 length equals 12 residues, ends included. Germline loops: CDR1 SGHTA, CDR2 FQGNSA. The CDR3 protein is CASSWGGVEDQL.

The CDR3 DNA reads TGTGCCAGCAGCCGTACTGGGGGAGGACCCTACGAGCAGTACTTC. The encoded protein is CASSRTGGGPYEQYF. This chain joins TRBV7-3 and TRBJ2-7; maybe TRBD2 (6 bases). V lost 5 bases and J 2 bases, leaving 16 bases between the germline ends. Germline CDR1 SGHTA, CDR2 FQGTGA. There are 15 residues in the CDR3.

The chain joins TRBV19 to TRBJ1-4; possibly TRBD1 for D (5 bases). Germline-derived CDR1 and CDR2 are LNHDA and SQIVND (reference sequence). Between the trimmed V and J ends, which lost 4 bases and 7 bases, there was a span of 13 bases. This CDR3 contains 14 residues. The CDR3 DNA reads as TGTGCCAGTAGTAGCGGGACTCAAAGTGAAAAACTGTTTTTT. Amino acid sequence: CASSSGTQSEKLFF.

Concerning this clonotype itself: The conserved phenylalanine or tryptophan normally closing the CDR3 is absent here, so this likely arose from a read error. Because the CDR3's place on the DNA is in doubt, the DNA is left out and the CDR3 is given as listed by TCRdb. The chain couples TRBV2 to TRBJ1-2; no check of the table's D call, TRBD1, against the DNA was made. The germline V gene has CDR1 SNHLY and CDR2 FYNNEI. The CDR3 sequence runs 15 residues, both termini included. The chain's CDR3 is CASMRGRDRGYTFGS.

The chain carries TRBV7-9 and TRBJ1-6; D gene unclear. V lost 3 bases and J 6 bases, leaving 9 bases between the germline ends. Germline CDR1 reads SEHNR; CDR2 reads FQNEAQ (reference sequence). This CDR3 has 14 residues. CDR3 sequence reads: CASSFSTANSPLHF. CDR3 nucleotide sequence: TGTGCCAGCAGCTTTTCAACAGCTAATTCACCCCTCCACTTT.

This clonotype was picked up many times. The gene calls are TRBV29-1 and TRBJ1-4; tentative D call: TRBD1 (6 bases). The germline CDR1 and CDR2 sequences are SQVTM and ANQGSEA. This CDR3 is built from 14 residues. The V and J ends lost 2 bases and 8 bases respectively, with 15 bases between them. The CDR3 reads CSVEMPGAGEKLFF. CDR3 DNA: TGCAGCGTTGAAATGCCGGGGGCAGGGGAAAAACTGTTTTTT.

CDR3 amino acids: CAISLDTGRGYTF. The CDR3 DNA reads as TGTGCCATCAGCCTAGATACGGGGAGAGGCTACACCTTC. The chain carries TRBV6-5 and TRBJ1-2; D remains ambiguous. The V end was cut by 10 bases, the J end by 8 bases, with 20 bases between. This CDR3 is built from 13 residues. In germline, CDR1 is MNHEY, CDR2 SVGAGI.

This clonotype was seen only a few times. This chain uses TRBV29-1 with TRBJ2-2, with D possibly TRBD1 on 6 matching bases. The CDR3 is 15 amino acids. V lost 6 bases and J lost 0, with 14 bases in between. Germline V gene lookup returns CDR1 SQVTM and CDR2 ANQGSEA. The CDR3 protein is CSVVTGMANTGELFF. The CDR3, as DNA: TGCAGCGTCGTTACAGGGATGGCGAACACCGGGGAGCTGTTTTTT.

This clonotype was counted many times. The rearrangement joins TRBV6-5 to TRBJ2-3; 8 bases line up with TRBD1. The V segment lost 7 bases and the J segment 0 bases; nucleotides outside the gene matches: 0. CDR3 length equals 13 residues. Germline-derived CDR1 and CDR2 are MNHEY and SVGAGI. CDR3 sequence (DNA): TGTGCCAGCAACAGGGGGAGCACAGATACGCAGTATTTT. Translated: CASNRGSTDTQYF.

This rearrangement joins TRBV20-1 to TRBJ2-7; 8 bases map to TRBD1. The CDR3 is made up of 13 amino acids. The V and J ends lost 7 bases and 3 bases, in that order; junction bases with no gene match: 8. Germline loops: CDR1 DFQATT, CDR2 SNEGSKA (reference sequence). The CDR3 protein is CSGLDRVNYEQYF. The CDR3 DNA reads as TGCAGTGGCCTGGACAGGGTGAACTACGAGCAGTACTTC.

This clonotype has more than one count but fewer than ten. This chain joins TRBV2 and TRBJ2-2; maybe TRBD2 (5 bases). Looked up from germline, CDR1 is SNHLY and CDR2 is FYNNEI. CDR3 size: 12 residues. The V end lost 8 bases, the J end lost 6 bases, and 10 bases lay between the germline ends. CDR3: CASAGVAGELFF. CDR3 coding DNA: TGTGCCAGCGCGGGCGTCGCCGGGGAGCTGTTTTTT.

This clonotype was observed many times. The CDR3 is CASSQGGTGLYEQYF. Written as DNA, the CDR3 is TGCGCCAGCAGCCAAGGGGGGACAGGGCTGTACGAGCAGTACTTC. The V gene is TRBV4-1, the J gene TRBJ2-7; 9 bases match TRBD1. Germline V lookup: CDR1 MGHRA, CDR2 YSYEKL. Germline trimming cut 1 base from V and 4 bases from J; bases unmatched to any gene: 5. This CDR3 has 15 residues.

This clonotype was seen just once. V gene TRBV20-1 combines with J gene TRBJ2-7; the D gene is possibly TRBD1 (5 bases). The length of the CDR3 is 14 residues. Per the germline V gene, CDR1 is DFQATT and CDR2 is SNEGSKA (reference sequence). Trimming removed 2 bases from V and 3 bases from J, with 14 bases in between. For the CDR3, the DNA is TGCAGTGCTAGATGGCGCAGGGCTAGCTACGAGCAGTACTTC. Its protein product is CSARWRRASYEQYF.

The chain couples TRBV20-1 to TRBJ2-3; TRBD2 is a possible D gene (6 bases). CDR1 is DFQATT, CDR2 SNEGSKA, per germline (reference sequence). Between the trimmed V and J ends, which lost 5 bases and 0 bases, there was a span of 15 bases. This CDR3 spans 15 amino acids. This CDR3 reads CSAAALAASTDTQYF. As DNA, the CDR3 is TGCAGTGCTGCGGCACTAGCCGCCAGCACAGATACGCAGTATTTT.

A word on this clonotype: A junction boundary mismatches the germline segment, possibly from a read error. This rearrangement joins TRBV7-9 to TRBJ1-2; D gene uncertain. Germline CDR1 SEHNR, CDR2 FQNEAQ (reference sequence). The CDR3 length is 15 residues. The CDR3 protein is CASTKGKNGNYGYTF. The CDR3 coding sequence is TGCGCCAGCACCAAGGGAAAGAATGGAAACTATGGCTACACCTTC.

For this clonotype: A much bigger clone sits one base away, suggesting this may be a read error. V usage is TRBV20-1 and J usage is TRBJ1-1; D unclear. The CDR3 is made up of 15 amino acids. Per the germline V gene, CDR1 is DFQATT and CDR2 is SNEGSKA (reference sequence). Trimming stripped 6 bases from V and 1 base from J, with 18 bases between. The CDR3 loop reads CSARDAERENTEAFF. In DNA form, the CDR3 reads TGCAGTGCCCGCGACGCGGAGCGGGAGAACACTGAAGCTTTCTTT.

V and J are TRBV10-3 and TRBJ2-7; 10 nucleotides match TRBD2. CDR3 size: 15 residues. The germline CDR1 and CDR2 sequences are ENHRY and SYGVKD. With 5 bases clipped from V and 5 bases from J, the junction kept 9 bases outside the gene matches. In nucleotides, the CDR3 is TGTGCCATCAGTCCAGCGGGGGGGCGGGATAACGAGCAGTACTTC. Its translation: CAISPAGGRDNEQYF.

For this clonotype: Likely a read error: the CDR3 ends without its conserved phenylalanine or tryptophan. The DNA is left out, because the CDR3 cannot be placed on it with certainty; the CDR3 is given as TCRdb lists it. The CDR3 sequence is CASSLDVFSCNHI. This chain uses TRBV19 with TRBJ1-5. Germline lookup yields CDR1 LNHDA and CDR2 SQIVND (reference sequence). With termini counted, the CDR3 has 13 amino acids.

This chain connects TRBV29-1 to TRBJ2-1, with 9 bases fitting TRBD2. J lost 8 bases, V lost 6 bases, and 8 bases had no gene match. Germline CDR1 SQVTM, CDR2 ANQGSEA. This CDR3 is 13 amino acids long. CDR3 loop: CSVVAGAIDEQFF. In DNA, the CDR3 is TGCAGCGTCGTAGCGGGAGCAATCGATGAGCAGTTCTTC.

This rearrangement joins TRBV10-1 to TRBJ1-1; D is unclear. Trimming cost V 4 bases and J 12 bases, with 18 bases left between them. Germline-derived CDR1 and CDR2 are WNHNN and SYGVQD (reference sequence). The CDR3 covers 13 residues. In DNA, the CDR3 is TGCGCCAGCAGTGGCGTACTTGTGCCATTCCCTTTCTTT. Its protein product is CASSGVLVPFPFF.

This chain links TRBV7-6 with TRBJ2-7; 7 bases line up with TRBD2. Germline-derived CDR1 and CDR2 are SGHVS and FNYEAQ. V trimming: 1 base; J trimming: 10 bases; junction bases outside the gene matches: 16. The CDR3 is 16 residues long. CDR3 protein: CASSLGRLRETQYQYF. In nucleotides, the CDR3 is TGTGCCAGCAGCTTAGGCCGGCTGCGGGAGACCCAGTACCAGTACTTC.

The chain employs TRBV24-1 and TRBJ1-1; no firm D call. This CDR3 comprises 14 residues. Germline V lookup: CDR1 KGHDR, CDR2 SFDVKD. The V end lost 2 bases, the J end lost 1 base, and 7 bases lay between the germline ends. CDR3: CATSDSGRNTEAFF. CDR3 coding DNA: TGTGCCACCAGTGATTCGGGCAGGAACACTGAAGCTTTCTTT.